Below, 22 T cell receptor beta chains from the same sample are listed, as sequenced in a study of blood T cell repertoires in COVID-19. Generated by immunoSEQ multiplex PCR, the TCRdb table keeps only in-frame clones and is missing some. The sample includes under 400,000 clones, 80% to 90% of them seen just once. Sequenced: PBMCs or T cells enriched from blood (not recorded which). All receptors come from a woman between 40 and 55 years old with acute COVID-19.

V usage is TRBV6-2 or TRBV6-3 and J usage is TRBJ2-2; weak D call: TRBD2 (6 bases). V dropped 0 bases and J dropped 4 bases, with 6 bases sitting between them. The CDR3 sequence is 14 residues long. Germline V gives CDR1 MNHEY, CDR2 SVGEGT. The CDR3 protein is CASSYSTSTGELFF. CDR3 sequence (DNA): TGTGCCAGCAGTTACTCGACTAGCACCGGGGAGCTGTTTTTT.

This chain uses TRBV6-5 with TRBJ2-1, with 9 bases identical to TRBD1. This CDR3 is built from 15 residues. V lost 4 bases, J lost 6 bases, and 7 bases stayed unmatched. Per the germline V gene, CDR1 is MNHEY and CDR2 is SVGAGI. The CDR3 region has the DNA TGTGCCAGCAGTTTACAGGGGGCGTGGAGCAATGAGCAGTTCTTC. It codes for CASSLQGAWSNEQFF.

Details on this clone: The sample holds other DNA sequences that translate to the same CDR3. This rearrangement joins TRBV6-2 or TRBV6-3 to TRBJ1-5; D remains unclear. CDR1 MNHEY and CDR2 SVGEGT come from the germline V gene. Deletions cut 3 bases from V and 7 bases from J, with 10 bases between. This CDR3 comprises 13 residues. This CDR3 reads CASSYGGNQPQHF. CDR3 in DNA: TGTGCCAGCAGTTATGGAGGGAACCAGCCCCAGCATTTT.

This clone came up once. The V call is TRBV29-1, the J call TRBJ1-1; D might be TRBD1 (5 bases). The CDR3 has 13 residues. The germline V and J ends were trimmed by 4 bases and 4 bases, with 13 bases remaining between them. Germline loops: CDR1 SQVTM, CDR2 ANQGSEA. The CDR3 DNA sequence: TGCAGCGTTGGGCTGGGGCCCGGCACTGAAGCTTTCTTT. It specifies CSVGLGPGTEAFF.

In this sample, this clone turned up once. Written as DNA, the CDR3 is TGTGCCAGTAGTCTCGCCGGGACTAGTGTAACCGGGGAGCTGTTTTTT. Amino acids: CASSLAGTSVTGELFF. The chain carries TRBV19 and TRBJ2-2; 8 bases map to TRBD2. The V gene end was trimmed by 5 bases and the J gene end by 5 bases; junction bases not matched to a gene: 10. The CDR3 has 16 amino acids. From germline, CDR1 is LNHDA and CDR2 SQIVND (reference sequence).

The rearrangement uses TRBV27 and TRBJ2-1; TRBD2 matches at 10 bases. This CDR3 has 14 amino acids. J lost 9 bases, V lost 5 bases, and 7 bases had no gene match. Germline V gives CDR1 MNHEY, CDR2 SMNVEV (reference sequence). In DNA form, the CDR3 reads TGTGCCAGCAGTCTGCTAGCGGGAGTGGTTGAGCAGTTCTTC. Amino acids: CASSLLAGVVEQFF.

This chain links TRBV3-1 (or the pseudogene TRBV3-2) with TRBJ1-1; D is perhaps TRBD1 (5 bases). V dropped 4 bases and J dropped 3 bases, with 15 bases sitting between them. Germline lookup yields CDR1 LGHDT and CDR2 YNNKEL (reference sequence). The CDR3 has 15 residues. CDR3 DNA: TGTGCCAGCAGCCGGGGGGAGGGGTCGGACACTGAAGCTTTCTTT. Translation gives CASSRGEGSDTEAFF.

The CDR3 DNA reads TGTGCCAGCAGTACGGGAGGGATCCGGGCCGGGGAGCTGTTTTTT. Protein sequence: CASSTGGIRAGELFF. This rearrangement joins TRBV28 to TRBJ2-2; 8 positions match TRBD2. Trimming cost V 5 bases and J 6 bases; bases outside gene matches: 8. The CDR3 consists of 15 residues. Germline assignment: CDR1 MDHEN and CDR2 SYDVKM.

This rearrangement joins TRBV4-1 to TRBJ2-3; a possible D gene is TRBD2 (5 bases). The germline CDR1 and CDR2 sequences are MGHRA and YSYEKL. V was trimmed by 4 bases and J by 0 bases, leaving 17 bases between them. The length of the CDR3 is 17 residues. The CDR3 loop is CASSPQEASRSTDTQYF. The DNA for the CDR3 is TGCGCCAGCAGCCCACAAGAAGCTAGCCGGAGCACAGATACGCAGTATTTT.

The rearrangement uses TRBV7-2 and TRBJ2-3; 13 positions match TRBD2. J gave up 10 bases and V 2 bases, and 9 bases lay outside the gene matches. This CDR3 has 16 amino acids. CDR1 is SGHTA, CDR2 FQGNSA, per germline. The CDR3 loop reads CASSLRQKTSGGAQYF. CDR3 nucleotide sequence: TGTGCCAGCAGCTTAAGACAAAAAACTAGCGGGGGGGCGCAGTATTTT.

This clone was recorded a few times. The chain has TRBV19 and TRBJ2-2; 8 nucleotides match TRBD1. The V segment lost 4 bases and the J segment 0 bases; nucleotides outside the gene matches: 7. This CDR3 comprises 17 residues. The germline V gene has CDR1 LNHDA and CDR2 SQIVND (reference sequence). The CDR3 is CASSRQGTKANTGELFF. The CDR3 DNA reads TGTGCCAGTAGTAGACAGGGGACAAAAGCGAACACCGGGGAGCTGTTTTTT.

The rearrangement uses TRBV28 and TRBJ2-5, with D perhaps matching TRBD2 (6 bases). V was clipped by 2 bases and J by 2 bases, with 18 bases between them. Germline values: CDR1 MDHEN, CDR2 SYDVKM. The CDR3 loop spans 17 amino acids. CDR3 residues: CASSLRNLRDLQETQYF. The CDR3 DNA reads TGTGCCAGCAGTTTAAGGAACTTAAGGGACTTACAAGAGACCCAGTACTTC.

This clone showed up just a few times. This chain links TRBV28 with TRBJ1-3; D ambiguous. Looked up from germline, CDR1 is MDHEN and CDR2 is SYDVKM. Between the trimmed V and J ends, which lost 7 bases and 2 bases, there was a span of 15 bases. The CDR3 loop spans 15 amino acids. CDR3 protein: CASIGLGVTGNTIYF. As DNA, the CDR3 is TGTGCCAGCATTGGTCTCGGGGTAACTGGAAACACCATATATTTT. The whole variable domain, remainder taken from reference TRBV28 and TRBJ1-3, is DVKVTQSSRYLVKRTGEKVFLECVQDMDHENMFWYRQDPGLGLRLIYFSYDVKMKEKGDIPEGYSVSREKKERFSLILESASTNQTSMYLCASIGLGVTGNTIYFGEGSWLTVV.

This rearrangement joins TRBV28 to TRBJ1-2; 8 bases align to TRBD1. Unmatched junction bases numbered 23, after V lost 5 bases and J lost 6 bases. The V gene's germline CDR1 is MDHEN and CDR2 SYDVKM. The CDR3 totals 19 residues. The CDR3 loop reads CASSPQGSWEDRVKNGYTF. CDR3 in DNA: TGTGCCAGCAGTCCACAAGGGTCGTGGGAGGACAGGGTTAAAAATGGCTACACCTTC.

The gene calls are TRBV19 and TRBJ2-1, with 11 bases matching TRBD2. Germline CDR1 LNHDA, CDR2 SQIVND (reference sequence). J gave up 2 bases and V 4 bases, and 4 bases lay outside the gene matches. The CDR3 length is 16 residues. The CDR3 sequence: CASSTLAGGPYNEQFF. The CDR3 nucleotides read TGTGCCAGTAGTACCCTAGCGGGAGGCCCCTACAATGAGCAGTTCTTC.

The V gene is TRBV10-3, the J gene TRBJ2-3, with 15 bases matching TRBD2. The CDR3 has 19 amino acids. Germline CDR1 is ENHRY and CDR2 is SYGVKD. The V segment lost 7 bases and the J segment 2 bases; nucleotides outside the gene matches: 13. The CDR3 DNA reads TGTGCCATCACCCGAAATGGACTAGCGGGAGGGCCCGACACAGATACGCAGTATTTT. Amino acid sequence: CAITRNGLAGGPDTDTQYF.

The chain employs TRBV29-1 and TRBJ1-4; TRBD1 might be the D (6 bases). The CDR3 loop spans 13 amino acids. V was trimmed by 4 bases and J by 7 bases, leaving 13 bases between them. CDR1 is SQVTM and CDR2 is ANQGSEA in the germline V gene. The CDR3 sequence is CSVVGPGAEKLFF. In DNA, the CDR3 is TGCAGCGTTGTAGGGCCAGGGGCTGAAAAACTGTTTTTT.

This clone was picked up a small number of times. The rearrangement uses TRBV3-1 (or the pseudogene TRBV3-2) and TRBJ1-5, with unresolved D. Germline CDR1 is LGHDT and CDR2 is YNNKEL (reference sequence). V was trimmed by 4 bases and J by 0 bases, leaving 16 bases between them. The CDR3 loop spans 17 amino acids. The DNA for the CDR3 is TGTGCCAGCAGCCTAGACGCGACATTTAATAGCAATCAGCCCCAGCATTTT. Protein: CASSLDATFNSNQPQHF.

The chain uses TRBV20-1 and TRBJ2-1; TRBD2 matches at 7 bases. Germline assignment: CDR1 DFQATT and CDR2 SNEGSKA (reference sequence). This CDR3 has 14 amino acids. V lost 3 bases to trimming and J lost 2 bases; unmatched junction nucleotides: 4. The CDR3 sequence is CSASLGGAYNEQFF. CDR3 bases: TGCAGTGCTAGTTTGGGGGGGGCCTACAATGAGCAGTTCTTC.

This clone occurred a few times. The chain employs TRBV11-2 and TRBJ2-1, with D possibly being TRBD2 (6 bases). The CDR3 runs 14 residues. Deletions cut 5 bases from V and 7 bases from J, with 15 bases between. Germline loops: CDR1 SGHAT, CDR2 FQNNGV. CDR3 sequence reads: CASSPTGVGNEQFF. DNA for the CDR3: TGTGCCAGCAGCCCGACGGGGGTAGGGAATGAGCAGTTCTTC. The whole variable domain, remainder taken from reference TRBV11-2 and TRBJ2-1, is EAGVAQSPRYKIIEKRQSVAFWCNPISGHATLYWYQQILGQGPKLLIQFQNNGVVDDSQLPKDRFSAERLKGVDSTLKIQPAKLEDSAVYLCASSPTGVGNEQFFGPGTRLTVL.

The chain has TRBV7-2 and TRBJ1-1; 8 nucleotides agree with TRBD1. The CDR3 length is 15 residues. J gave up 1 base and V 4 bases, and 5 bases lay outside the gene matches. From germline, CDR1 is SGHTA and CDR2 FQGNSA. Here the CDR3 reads CASSSYRGENTEAFF. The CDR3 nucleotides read TGTGCCAGCAGCTCATACAGGGGGGAGAACACTGAAGCTTTCTTT.

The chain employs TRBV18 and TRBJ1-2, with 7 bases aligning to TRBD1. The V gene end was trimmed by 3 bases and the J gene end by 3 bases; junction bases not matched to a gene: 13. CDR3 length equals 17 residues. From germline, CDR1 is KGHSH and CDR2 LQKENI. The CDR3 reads CASSPSTGDTTDYGYTF. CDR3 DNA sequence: TGTGCCAGCTCACCTAGTACAGGGGATACAACAGACTATGGCTACACCTTC.